The sequence of this T cell receptor (beta chain) was determined in a study of blood T cell repertoires in COVID-19. Study context: Donors in the United States, Italy and Spain gave samples during acute or convalescent COVID-19. Nucleic acid was either cDNA or gDNA, and it came from T cells, B-cell-depleted T cells, or PBMCs.

Repertoires were generated with immunoSEQ multiplex PCR, while TCRdb's copy carries only in-frame clones and drops some. The profile covers about 310,000 clones, with 80% to 90% appearing a single time and just under 9% taken by the ten largest. Enrolled through a virtual design, the participants were between about 18 and 100 years of age and came from around 25 US areas. Before being deemed recovered, Cohort 3 donors had two negative PCRs, clearance, or symptom resolution. Germline CDR1 is LNHNV and CDR2 is YYDKDF (reference sequence). The V gene end was trimmed by 1 base and the J gene end by 1 base; junction bases not matched to a gene: 3. The CDR3 is made up of 17 amino acids.

Sequences were obtained from PBMCs or T cells enriched from blood (not recorded which). This chain links TRBV15 with TRBJ2-5; 13 bases match TRBD2. The receptor was isolated from a woman between 18 and 30 years old who had recovered from COVID-19. CDR3 loop: CATSRGLAGGLQETQYF. The CDR3 DNA is TGTGCCACCAGCAGAGGACTAGCGGGGGGTCTCCAAGAGACCCAGTACTTC.